The 18 T cell receptor beta chains in this list originate from one sample, sequenced in a study of OX40 agonist ivuxolimab in advanced cancers. The repertoire was sequenced with immunoSEQ multiplex PCR; TCRdb's copy has only in-frame clones and lacks some. The sample lists about 87,000 clones, 70% to 90% occurring once. This sample comprised CD4+ or CD8+ T cells sorted from blood, obtained in a trial of the OX40 agonist ivuxolimab. The receptors originated from an adult with an advanced solid tumor such as melanoma, head and neck, liver or kidney cancer.

J is TRBJ1-5 and V is TRBV30; D is undetermined. The V and J ends lost 6 bases and 5 bases respectively, with 11 bases between them. The CDR3 spans 12 residues. CDR1 and CDR2 (germline): GTSNPN, SVGIG (reference sequence). The CDR3 DNA follows: TGTGCCTGCTCCCTCCAGGATCAGCCCCAGCATTTT. Its protein product is CACSLQDQPQHF.

V gene TRBV30 combines with J gene TRBJ1-4; D remains unclear. Trimming removed 1 base at V and 1 base at J, with 4 bases between. Germline V gene data show CDR1 as GTSNPN and CDR2 as SVGIG (reference sequence). The CDR3 runs to 13 residues. The CDR3 nucleotides read TGTGCCTGGAGTGGAGAAACTAATGAAAAACTGTTTTTT. This translates into CAWSGETNEKLFF. The whole variable domain, filled in from reference TRBV30 and TRBJ1-4, reads SQTIHQWPATLVQPVGSPLSLECTVEGTSNPNLYWYRQAAGRGLQLLFYSVGIGQISSEVPQNLSASRPQDRQFILSSKKLLLSDSGFYLCAWSGETNEKLFFGSGTQLSVL.

This clone was detected once. The genes are TRBV6-6 and TRBJ2-3, with TRBD2 as a possible D gene (5 bases). This CDR3 region has 14 residues. Trimming took 6 bases from V and 2 from J, leaving 12 bases between them. The germline gives CDR1 MNHNY, CDR2 SVGAGI (reference sequence). CDR3 residues: CASSRVGDTDTQYF. CDR3 bases: TGTGCCAGCAGCCGTGTGGGAGACACAGATACGCAGTATTTT.

V and J are TRBV7-3 and TRBJ2-1, with 8 bases lining up with TRBD2. CDR1 and CDR2 (germline): SGHTA, FQGTGA. V trimming: 5 bases; J trimming: 5 bases; junction bases outside the gene matches: 11. The length of the CDR3 is 16 residues. CDR3 coding DNA: TGTGCCAGCAGCAATCCCACTAGCGGAAAACACAATGAGCAGTTCTTC. Residues: CASSNPTSGKHNEQFF.

This clone has a handful of counts. The chain combines TRBV7-6 with TRBJ2-7, with 10 bases identical to TRBD1. Per the germline V gene, CDR1 is SGHVS and CDR2 is FNYEAQ. The CDR3 covers 14 residues. The junction had 6 bases not matched to a gene; V was cut back by 5 bases and J by 5 bases. CDR3 amino acids: CASSNRDRGDEQYF. Here the CDR3 DNA reads TGTGCCAGCAGCAACCGGGACAGGGGTGACGAGCAGTACTTC.

V usage is TRBV29-1 and J usage is TRBJ2-7; possible D gene TRBD1, 6 bases. The V end lost 6 bases, the J end lost 3 bases, and 9 bases lay between the germline ends. CDR3 length equals 11 residues. CDR1 SQVTM and CDR2 ANQGSEA come from the germline V gene. The DNA of the CDR3 is TGCAGCGTAACACAGGGCTACGAGCAGTACTTC. It specifies CSVTQGYEQYF.

The chain carries TRBV11-2 and TRBJ2-1; tentative D call: TRBD1 (5 bases). Germline loops: CDR1 SGHAT, CDR2 FQNNGV. Trimming took off 5 bases at V and 3 bases at J, with 11 bases between the two ends. The CDR3 consists of 14 residues. CDR3 coding DNA: TGTGCCAGCAGCCCGCCGGACAACTACAATGAGCAGTTCTTC. Residues: CASSPPDNYNEQFF.

Here the CDR3 reads CASSMGGIQPQHF. DNA of the CDR3: TGTGCCAGTAGTATGGGGGGTATTCAGCCCCAGCATTTT. The chain combines TRBV19 with TRBJ1-5, with D possibly being TRBD1 (5 bases). CDR1 and CDR2 (germline): LNHDA, SQIVND (reference sequence). This CDR3 spans 13 amino acids. Trimming removed 3 bases at V and 6 bases at J, with 9 bases between.

The chain couples TRBV7-8 to TRBJ2-1; tentative D call: TRBD1 (5 bases). This CDR3 comprises 18 residues. Germline CDR1 is SGHVS and CDR2 is FQNEAQ. Trimming pared 8 bases from V and 0 bases from J, leaving 23 bases between. The DNA for the CDR3 is TGTGCCAGCCAATCCTCAAGAAGGGGCCTAACCTCCTACAATGAGCAGTTCTTC. Translation gives CASQSSRRGLTSYNEQFF.

As for this clone: The junction and the germline gene differ at one end; a read error may be behind it. The V gene is TRBV5-1, the J gene TRBJ2-3; TRBD2 is a possible D gene (6 bases). CDR3 length equals 13 residues. Germline CDR1 reads SGHRS; CDR2 reads YFSETQ. The CDR3 DNA follows: TGCGCCAGCAGCACTGGGACTCCAGATACGCGGTATTTT. As protein: CASSTGTPDTRYF.

The chain is built from TRBV29-1 and TRBJ1-4; D is ambiguous. This CDR3 comprises 15 residues. Germline CDR1 SQVTM, CDR2 ANQGSEA. The V and J ends lost 2 bases and 4 bases respectively, with 14 bases between them. The CDR3 loop is CSVELGRIHNEKLFF. CDR3 in DNA: TGCAGCGTTGAACTTGGTCGCATCCATAATGAAAAACTGTTTTTT.

The table lists this clone with a count of one. The rearrangement joins TRBV18 to TRBJ2-1; the match to TRBD2 covers 11 bases. The CDR3 runs 19 residues. Per the germline V gene, CDR1 is KGHSH and CDR2 is LQKENI. Germline trimming cut 3 bases from V and 1 base from J; bases unmatched to any gene: 11. CDR3 residues: CASSPFSGGAVGSYNEQFF. CDR3 nucleotide sequence: TGTGCCAGCTCACCTTTTAGCGGGGGGGCCGTGGGGTCCTACAATGAGCAGTTCTTC.

The chain recombines TRBV27 with TRBJ1-5; D remains unclear. The CDR3 totals 13 residues. CDR1 and CDR2 from the germline V gene are MNHEY and SMNVEV (reference sequence). V lost 3 bases, J lost 2 bases, and 5 bases lay in between. The CDR3 coding sequence is TGTGCCAGCAGTTTGAAGGGCAATCAGCCCCAGCATTTT. Translation: CASSLKGNQPQHF.

V gene TRBV30 combines with J gene TRBJ1-5, with 7 nucleotides matching TRBD1. V lost 3 bases to trimming and J lost 4 bases; unmatched junction nucleotides: 9. The length of the CDR3 is 15 residues. Germline lookup yields CDR1 GTSNPN and CDR2 SVGIG (reference sequence). CDR3 sequence reads: CAWSPRDRVNQPQHF. Written as DNA, the CDR3 is TGTGCCTGGAGCCCCCGTGACAGGGTAAATCAGCCCCAGCATTTT.

This rearrangement joins TRBV9 to TRBJ2-1; 7 nucleotides line up with TRBD2. Trimming removed 3 bases from V and 5 bases from J; junction bases left unmatched: 5. The CDR3 length is 14 residues. The germline gives CDR1 SGDLS, CDR2 YYNGEE. The CDR3 reads CASSASGQNNEQFF. In DNA, the CDR3 is TGTGCCAGCAGCGCTAGCGGTCAAAACAATGAGCAGTTCTTC.

V gene TRBV14 combines with J gene TRBJ1-2; D not certain. Trimming pared 4 bases from V and 4 bases from J, leaving 16 bases between. There are 15 residues in the CDR3. In germline, CDR1 is SGHDN, CDR2 FVKESK. DNA for the CDR3: TGTGCCAGCAGCCCCCCTCTCGGCAGTTTCTATGGCTACACCTTC. Its translation is CASSPPLGSFYGYTF.

The chain is built from TRBV27 and TRBJ1-2; no reliable D call. Trimming left V 7 bases short and J 3 bases short, with 15 bases between. The CDR3 extends over 14 amino acids. Germline CDR1 and CDR2: MNHEY and SMNVEV (reference sequence). The CDR3 DNA sequence: TGTGCCAGCACCCCAAGGCGGGGTTACTATGGCTACACCTTC. Translation: CASTPRRGYYGYTF.

The gene calls are TRBV27 and TRBJ1-2; no clear D. The CDR3 runs 12 residues. Deletions cut 6 bases from V and 4 bases from J, with 9 bases between. CDR1 and CDR2 from the germline V gene are MNHEY and SMNVEV (reference sequence). The CDR3 sequence: CASRDAAYGYTF. In nucleotides, the CDR3 is TGTGCCAGCAGGGATGCAGCCTATGGCTACACCTTC.